This entry describes one TCR beta chain. This sample was included in a study of early T cells in non-severe SARS-CoV-2 infection. Study-wide background: Unsorted whole-blood RNA was sequenced in bulk, leaving chains unpaired.

Individual cDNA molecules carried attached unique molecular identifiers. TCRdb used MiXCR to reprocess the 5' RACE reads, holding one entry per CDR3 protein. The sample holds 85,000 to 90,000 distinct CDR3 sequences, 14% seen once. The source material was whole blood. The source is an adult who was a healthcare worker with PCR-confirmed SARS-CoV-2 infection or an uninfected control (not recorded which).

This CDR3 is CASSPLDRGDNQPQHF. The CDR3 DNA is TGTGCCAGTAGCCCCCTAGACAGGGGAGATAATCAGCCCCAGCATTTT. V usage is TRBV19 and J usage is TRBJ1-5, with 8 positions matching TRBD1. The CDR3 has 16 residues. CDR1 is LNHDA and CDR2 is SQIVND in the germline V gene (reference sequence). V gave up 6 bases and J gave up 4 bases; unmatched junction bases: 11.